The rows below give T cell receptor beta chains drawn from one sample of a study of blood T cells in healthy people across ages. TCRdb redid the calling of the 5' RACE reads with MiXCR, one entry per CDR3 protein. The sample holds around 870,000 distinct CDR3 sequences, more than 25% seen once. The sequencing input was blood. The source of these receptors is an elderly woman in good health. Each CDR3 is given with its conserved first and last residue. A D gene is named only where the DNA matches it firmly. Size is omitted from some rows. Given values are once, few, many or a class for expanded clones.

V gene	J gene	clone size	D gene	CDR3 DNA	CDR3 protein
TRBV28	TRBJ1-5	-	-	TGTGCCATCGGACCGCGCAATCAGCCCCAGCATTTT	CAIGPRNQPQHF
TRBV7-2	TRBJ1-4	many	-	TGTGCCAGCAGCGAACAGGGAGGGACTAATGAAAAACTGTTTTTT	CASSEQGGTNEKLFF
TRBV4-2	TRBJ2-2	-	-	TGTGCCAGCAGCCTCCCGCGGGGGCGAGTCACCGGGGGGCTGTTTTTT	CASSLPRGRVTGGLFF
TRBV18	TRBJ2-7	many	TRBD1	TGTGCCAGCTCACCGCCCATTCGGGACAGGGGAAGGTACGAGCAGTACTTC	CASSPPIRDRGRYEQYF
TRBV7-8	TRBJ2-5	-	-	TGTGCCAGCAGCTTTAAGCGCGCACTCCTGAGGGAGACCCAGTACTTC	CASSFKRALLRETQYF
TRBV7-9	TRBJ2-4	-	TRBD2	TGTGCCAGCAGCTTAGTCGACGGGACTAGCGGGGTCTTTCAGTACTTC	CASSLVDGTSGVFQYF
TRBV20-1	TRBJ2-3	many	-	TGCAGTGCTAGGGAGACAGCTCCTAGCACAGATACGCAGTATTTT	CSARETAPSTDTQYF
TRBV12-3/TRBV12-4	TRBJ2-3	-	-	TGTGCCAGCAGTAAGGGACGAGTCAGAACAGATGTGGAGTATTTT	CASSKGRVRTDVEYF
TRBV3-1	TRBJ1-2	few	-	TGTGCCAGGTGTGGTTACCCGAGATCCGGACCCTACTATGGCTACACCTTC	CARCGYPRSGPYYGYTF
TRBV6-1	TRBJ1-6	-	TRBD1	TGTGCCAGCAGTGAAGCGCAGGGGGGACATAATTCACCCCTCCACTTT	CASSEAQGGHNSPLHF
TRBV12-3/TRBV12-4	TRBJ2-3	-	-	TGTGCCAGCATCCCTAGCGTGCGCACAGATACGCAGTATTTT	CASIPSVRTDTQYF
TRBV29-1	TRBJ2-5	many	-	TGCAGCTCGAGGAGGGGGGGGCAAGGAGAGACCCAGTACTTC	CSSRRGGQGETQYF
TRBV4-3	TRBJ2-3	many	-	TGCGCCAGCAGCCCGCAGGACATTCGCACAGATACGCAGTATTTT	CASSPQDIRTDTQYF
TRBV6-1	TRBJ2-5	-	TRBD1	TGTGCCAGCAGTACAGGGGGTCTAGGGGAGACCCAGTACTTC	CASSTGGLGETQYF
TRBV9	TRBJ2-7	-	-	TGTGCCAGCAGCGCAGAGGCCAGGACCGAGCAGTACTTC	CASSAEARTEQYF
TRBV27	TRBJ2-3	few	-	TGTGCCGCAAGAGGAGGGGGCCGGGATACGCAGTATTTT	CAARGGGRDTQYF
TRBV10-3	TRBJ2-3	many	TRBD2	TGTGCCACGACTAGCGGGGTCACAGATACGCAGTATTTT	CATTSGVTDTQYF
TRBV7-8	TRBJ2-1	many	TRBD2	TGTGCCAGCAGCGAGGGCGGGACTAGGATTTACAATGAGCAGTTCTTC	CASSEGGTRIYNEQFF
TRBV20-1	TRBJ1-5	-	-	TGCAGTGCAGTCCTAGGAACAGGCAATCAGCCCCAGCATTTT	CSAVLGTGNQPQHF
TRBV20-1	TRBJ2-5	few	TRBD2	TGCAGTGTTCCGAGCGGGGGGGCTTACAATGAGCAGTACTTC	CSVPSGGAYNEQYF
TRBV7-7	TRBJ2-1	once	-	TGTGCTAGCAGCTTAGCGCTGTCAGGCTACAATGAGCAGTTCTTC	CASSLALSGYNEQFF
TRBV20-1	TRBJ1-5	-	TRBD1	TGCAGTGCTAGAGACACCGGGACAGGGGGCTCTCAGCCCCAGCATTTT	CSARDTGTGGSQPQHF
TRBV20-1	TRBJ2-1	-	-	TGCAGTGCTAGAAGGGCCCCTGGGGATGAGCAGTTCTTC	CSARRAPGDEQFF
TRBV6-2/TRBV6-3	TRBJ2-5	few	TRBD2	TGTGCCAGCAGGCGGGGGGCTTTTTTGGAGGCCCAGTACTTC	CASRRGAFLEAQYF
TRBV7-9	TRBJ1-5	few	-	TGTGCCAGCAGCTTGGGGTCCAACCCCAATCAGCCCCAGCATTTT	CASSLGSNPNQPQHF
TRBV20-1	TRBJ2-5	many	-	TGCAGTGCTAGAGACCCGATCCCACAACGGGAGACCCAGTACTTC	CSARDPIPQRETQYF
TRBV20-1	TRBJ1-4	-	-	TGCAGTGCTAGAGATGTACAGGGAGGTGAAAAACTGTTTTTT	CSARDVQGGEKLFF
TRBV20-1	TRBJ2-1	-	TRBD2	TGCAGCCTTCCCGACGGGACTACGGTTTCCAATGAGCAGTTCTTC	CSLPDGTTVSNEQFF
TRBV9	TRBJ2-2	-	TRBD1	TGTGCCAGCAGCGAGGGACAGGTGTTGGGCACCGGGGAGCTGTTTTTT	CASSEGQVLGTGELFF
TRBV5-5	TRBJ1-1	few	-	TGTGCCAGCAGTATGGACACTGTAAACACTGAAGCTTTCTTT	CASSMDTVNTEAFF
TRBV20-1	TRBJ1-4	-	TRBD1	TGCAGTGCTTCGCGGGACAGGGCTGAAAAACTGTTTTTT	CSASRDRAEKLFF